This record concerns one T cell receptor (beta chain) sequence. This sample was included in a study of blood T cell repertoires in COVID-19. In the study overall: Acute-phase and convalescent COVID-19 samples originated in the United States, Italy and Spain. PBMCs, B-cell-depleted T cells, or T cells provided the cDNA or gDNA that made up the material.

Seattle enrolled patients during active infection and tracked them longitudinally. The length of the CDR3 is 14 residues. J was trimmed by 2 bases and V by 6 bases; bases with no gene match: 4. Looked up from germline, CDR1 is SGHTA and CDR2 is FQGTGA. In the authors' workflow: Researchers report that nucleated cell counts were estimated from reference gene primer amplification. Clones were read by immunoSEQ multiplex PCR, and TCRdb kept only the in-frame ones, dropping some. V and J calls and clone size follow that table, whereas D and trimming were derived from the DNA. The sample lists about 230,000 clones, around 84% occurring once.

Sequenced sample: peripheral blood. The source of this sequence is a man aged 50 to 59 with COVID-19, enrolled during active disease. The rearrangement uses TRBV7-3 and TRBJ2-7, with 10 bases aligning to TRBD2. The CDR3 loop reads CASSPSGSPYEQYF. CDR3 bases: TGTGCCAGCAGTCCTAGCGGGAGCCCCTACGAGCAGTACTTC.